This TCR beta chain was found in a study of T cells after yellow fever vaccination (dated by TCRdb to the late 2010s). Broadly, across the study: The SMART-Seq v4 Ultra Low Input RNA kit was used to prepare libraries from fractions with low cell numbers. Bulk TCR alpha and beta repertoires were sequenced longitudinally to track T-cell clones before and after primary and booster YFV17D yellow fever vaccination. The cohort comprised two healthy male donors, one aged 18 to 30 and one aged 30 to 40 years. Blood was drawn at multiple timepoints before and after primary and secondary immunization, with bulk PBMC replicates and cell subsets isolated. Findings and caveats that apply to the study as a whole: The secondary T-cell response was weaker than the primary response but faster, peaking on day 5 instead of day 15. Most clones expanded after primary vaccination (96% of CD4 and around nine tenths of CD8) were re-detected after the booster, suggesting that broad memory maintenance occurred. A small fraction of clonotypes appeared in both the CD4 and CD8 compartments, likely as a result of convergent recombination. Only a couple of donors were included in the study, so the extent to which the findings can be generalized is limited. Because abundant contaminating clonotypes from the bulk population could be contained in FACS-sorted repertoires, computational filtering was required.

Comments on this clonotype: No per-base quality is available; no much larger clone lies one base away.

From cysteine to phenylalanine, the CDR3 is 12 amino acids long. Only the CDR3 part of the read is kept: 36 bases, read in frame from the first base. Sequences SGHRS (CDR1) and YFSETQ (CDR2) are obtained from the germline V gene. The V and J ends are trimmed by 4 bases and 2 bases, leaving 7 bases between them. The label giving this sample's treatment or condition can be read as: live attenuated yellow fever vaccine strain. PBMCs were isolated from peripheral blood using a standard Ficoll-Paque protocol. Epitope-specific CD8 T cells were sorted with a dextramer loaded with the yellow fever NS4B epitope peptide, together with anti-CD3 and anti-CD8 staining. TriZol was used to extract RNA from bulk PBMCs, CD4 and CD8 fractions, and dextramer-positive and dextramer-negative fractions. Synthesis of TCR cDNA relied on 5'RACE template switching, a step that introduced a universal primer site along with unique molecular identifiers. cDNA synthesis was primed from both the TCR alpha and TCR beta constant segments. Library amplification used two PCR steps, and the second PCR step added sample barcodes and sequencing adapters. Libraries were sequenced on Illumina HiSeq 2500 (2x100 bp) or NovaSeq (2x150 bp). From the authors' description of their analysis: Reads were demultiplexed and collapsed into UMI consensus sequences with MIGEC, and V(D)J alignment was performed with MiXCR. Vaccine-responding clonotypes were identified with edgeR using replicate PBMC samples, with FDR below 0.01 and a log2 fold change above 5 up to day 15 being required. Each bulk clonotype received a CD4 or CD8 identity based on whether the sequenced CD4 or CD8 repertoire contained that clonotype at higher abundance. Clonotypes enriched at least 10-fold in dextramer-positive over dextramer-negative fractions were defined as NS4B-specific, and CD4-biased clonotypes were excluded. TCRdb reprocessing: public reads trimmed at Q25 with fastp, clones called with MiXCR, in-frame beta chains kept. For every CDR3 protein sequence, its rows merge into one entry that carries the most common genes and DNA. TCRdb's processing, not the authors', yielded these V and J calls. The table for this sample lists approximately 90,000 distinct CDR3 sequences; 10% to 15% of them were counted only once. The ten largest clones capture around 23% of the sample.

The specimen comprised CD8+ T cells not binding an NS4B(214-222) dextramer, sorted from PBMCs, sampled approximately 20 days after the first yellow fever vaccination. The cell subset or site label here, explained by the study, means: NS4B epitope dextramer-negative CD8 T cells. The sequence is built from TRBV5-1 and TRBJ2-7; the D gene remains uncertain. The clonotype was recovered from a man between 18 and 29 years old who received the YFV17D yellow fever vaccine. The CDR3 region: CASSTNTYEQYF. Read as DNA, the sequence is TGCGCCAGCAGCACTAATACCTACGAGCAGTACTTC.